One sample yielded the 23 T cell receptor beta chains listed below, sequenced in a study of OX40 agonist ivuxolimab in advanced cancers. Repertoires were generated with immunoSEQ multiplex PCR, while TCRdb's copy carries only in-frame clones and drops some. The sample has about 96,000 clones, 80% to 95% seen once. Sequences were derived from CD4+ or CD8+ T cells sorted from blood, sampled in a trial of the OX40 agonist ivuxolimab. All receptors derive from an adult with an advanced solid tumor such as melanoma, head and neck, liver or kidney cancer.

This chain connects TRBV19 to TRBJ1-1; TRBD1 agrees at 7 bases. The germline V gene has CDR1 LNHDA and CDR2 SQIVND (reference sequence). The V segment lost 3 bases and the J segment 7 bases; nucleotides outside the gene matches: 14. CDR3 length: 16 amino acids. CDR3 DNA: TGTGCCAGTAGTATTCAAGGGACAGATAGAACAATTGAAGCTTTCTTT. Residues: CASSIQGTDRTIEAFF.

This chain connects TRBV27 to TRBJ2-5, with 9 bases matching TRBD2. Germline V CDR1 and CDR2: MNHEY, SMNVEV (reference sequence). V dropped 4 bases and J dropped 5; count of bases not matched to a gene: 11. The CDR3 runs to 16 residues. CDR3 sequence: CASSSSGGRAWETQYF. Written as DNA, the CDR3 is TGTGCCAGCAGTTCCTCGGGCGGGAGGGCCTGGGAGACCCAGTACTTC.

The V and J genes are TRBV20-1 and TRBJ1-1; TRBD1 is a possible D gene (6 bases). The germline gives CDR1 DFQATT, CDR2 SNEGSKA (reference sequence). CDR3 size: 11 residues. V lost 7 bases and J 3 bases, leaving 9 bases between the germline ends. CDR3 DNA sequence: TGCAGTGGGGAGGGGGACACTGAAGCTTTCTTT. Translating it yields CSGEGDTEAFF.

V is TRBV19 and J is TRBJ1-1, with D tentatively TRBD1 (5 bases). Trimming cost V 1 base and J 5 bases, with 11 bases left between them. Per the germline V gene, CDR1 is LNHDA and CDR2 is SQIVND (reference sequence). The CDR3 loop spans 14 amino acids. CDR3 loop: CASSIVPGLTEAFF. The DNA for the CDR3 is TGTGCCAGTAGTATAGTGCCGGGACTGACTGAAGCTTTCTTT.

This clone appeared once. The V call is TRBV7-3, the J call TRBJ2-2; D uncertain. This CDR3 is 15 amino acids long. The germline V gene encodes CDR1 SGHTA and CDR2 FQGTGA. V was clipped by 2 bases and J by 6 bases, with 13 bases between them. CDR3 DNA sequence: TGTGCCAGCAGCTTACCCCCTGGCAACGCCGGGGAGCTGTTTTTT. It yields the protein CASSLPPGNAGELFF.

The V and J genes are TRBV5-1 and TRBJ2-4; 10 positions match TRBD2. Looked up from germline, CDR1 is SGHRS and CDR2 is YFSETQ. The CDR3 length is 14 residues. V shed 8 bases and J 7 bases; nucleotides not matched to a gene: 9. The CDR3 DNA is TGCGCCAGGGGAGCGGGAGGGCCGTGGAACATTCAGTACTTC. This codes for CARGAGGPWNIQYF.

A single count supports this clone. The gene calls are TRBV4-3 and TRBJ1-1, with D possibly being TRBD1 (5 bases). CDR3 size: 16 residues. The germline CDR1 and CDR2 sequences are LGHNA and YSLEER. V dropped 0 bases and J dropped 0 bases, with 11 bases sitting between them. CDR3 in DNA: TGCGCCAGCAGCCAAGATGTTGGAGGGGTGAACACTGAAGCTTTCTTT. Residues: CASSQDVGGVNTEAFF.

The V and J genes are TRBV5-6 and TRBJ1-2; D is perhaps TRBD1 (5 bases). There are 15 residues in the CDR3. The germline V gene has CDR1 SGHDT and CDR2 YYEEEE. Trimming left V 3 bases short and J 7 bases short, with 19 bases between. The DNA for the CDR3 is TGTGCCAGCAGCTCTTTAGGAGGGGTTGAAAGTGGCTACACCTTC. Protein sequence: CASSSLGGVESGYTF.

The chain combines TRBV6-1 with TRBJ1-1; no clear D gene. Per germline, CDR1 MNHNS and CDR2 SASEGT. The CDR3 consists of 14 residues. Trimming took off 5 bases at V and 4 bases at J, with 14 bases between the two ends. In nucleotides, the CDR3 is TGTGCCAGCAGTCCGGAGGGAGGAAGCACTGAAGCTTTCTTT. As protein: CASSPEGGSTEAFF.

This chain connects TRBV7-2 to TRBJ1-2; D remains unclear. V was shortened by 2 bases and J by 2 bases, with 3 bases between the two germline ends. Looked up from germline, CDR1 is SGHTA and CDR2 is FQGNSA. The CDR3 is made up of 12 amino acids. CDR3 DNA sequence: TGTGCCAGCAGCTTATCGAACTATGGCTACACCTTC. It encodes CASSLSNYGYTF.

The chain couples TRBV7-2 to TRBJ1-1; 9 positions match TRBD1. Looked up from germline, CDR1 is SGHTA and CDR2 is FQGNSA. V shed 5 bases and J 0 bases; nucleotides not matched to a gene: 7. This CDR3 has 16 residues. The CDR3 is CASSLNRGLLNTEAFF. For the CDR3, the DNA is TGTGCCAGCAGCCTAAACAGGGGGCTTTTGAACACTGAAGCTTTCTTT. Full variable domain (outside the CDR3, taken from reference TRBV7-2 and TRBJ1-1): GAGVSQSPSNKVTEKGKDVELRCDPISGHTALYWYRQSLGQGLEFLIYFQGNSAPDKSGLPSDRFSAERTGGSVSTLTIQRTQQEDSAVYLCASSLNRGLLNTEAFFGQGTRLTVV.

CDR3 in DNA: TGTGCCATCAGTTCCACACGGGAGCGAAGCACAGATACGCAGTATTTT. This encodes CAISSTRERSTDTQYF. This chain uses TRBV10-3 with TRBJ2-3; D is perhaps TRBD2 (6 bases). CDR1 is ENHRY and CDR2 is SYGVKD in the germline V gene. Trimming pared 5 bases from V and 0 bases from J, leaving 15 bases between. The CDR3 is 16 residues long.

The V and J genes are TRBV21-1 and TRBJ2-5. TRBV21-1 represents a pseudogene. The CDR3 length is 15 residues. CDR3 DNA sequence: TGTGCCAGCAGCAAACGGTTGGAACGCAAAGAGACCCAGTACTTC. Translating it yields CASSKRLERKETQYF.

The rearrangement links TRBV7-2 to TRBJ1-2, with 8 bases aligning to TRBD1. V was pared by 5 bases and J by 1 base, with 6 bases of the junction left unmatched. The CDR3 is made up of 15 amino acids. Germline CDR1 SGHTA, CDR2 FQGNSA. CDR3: CASSKDRVVNYGYTF. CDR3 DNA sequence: TGTGCCAGCAGCAAGGACAGGGTCGTTAACTATGGCTACACCTTC.

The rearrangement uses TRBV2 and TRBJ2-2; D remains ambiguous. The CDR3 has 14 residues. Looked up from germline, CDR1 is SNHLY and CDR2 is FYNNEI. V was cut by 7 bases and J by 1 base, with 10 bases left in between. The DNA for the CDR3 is TGTGCCAGCATTCTAGGTGTGAACACCGGGGAGCTGTTTTTT. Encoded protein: CASILGVNTGELFF.

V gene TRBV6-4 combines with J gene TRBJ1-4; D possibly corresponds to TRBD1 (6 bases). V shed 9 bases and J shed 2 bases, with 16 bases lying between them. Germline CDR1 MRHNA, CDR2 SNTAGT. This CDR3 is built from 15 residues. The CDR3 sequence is CASHRDMVTNEKLFF. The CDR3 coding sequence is TGTGCCAGTCACAGGGATATGGTCACTAATGAAAAACTGTTTTTT.

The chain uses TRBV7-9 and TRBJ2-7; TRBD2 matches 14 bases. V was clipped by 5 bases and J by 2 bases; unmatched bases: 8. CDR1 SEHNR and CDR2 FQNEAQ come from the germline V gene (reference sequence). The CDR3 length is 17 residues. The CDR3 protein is CASSRGTSGSLPYEQYF. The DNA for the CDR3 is TGTGCCAGCAGCCGTGGGACTAGCGGGAGTTTACCCTACGAGCAGTACTTC.

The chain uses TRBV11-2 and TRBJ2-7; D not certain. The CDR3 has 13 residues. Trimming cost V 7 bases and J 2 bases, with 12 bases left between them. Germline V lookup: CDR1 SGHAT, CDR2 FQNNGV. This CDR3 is CASTQAFPYEQYF. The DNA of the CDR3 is TGTGCCAGCACCCAGGCTTTTCCCTACGAGCAGTACTTC. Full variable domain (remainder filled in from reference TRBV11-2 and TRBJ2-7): EAGVAQSPRYKIIEKRQSVAFWCNPISGHATLYWYQQILGQGPKLLIQFQNNGVVDDSQLPKDRFSAERLKGVDSTLKIQPAKLEDSAVYLCASTQAFPYEQYFGPGTRLTVT.

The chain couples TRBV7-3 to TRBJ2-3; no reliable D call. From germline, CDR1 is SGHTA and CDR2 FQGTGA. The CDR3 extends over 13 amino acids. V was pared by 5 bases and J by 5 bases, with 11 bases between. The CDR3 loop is CASSVSRRDTQYF. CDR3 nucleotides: TGTGCCAGCAGCGTGAGCCGCAGAGATACGCAGTATTTT.

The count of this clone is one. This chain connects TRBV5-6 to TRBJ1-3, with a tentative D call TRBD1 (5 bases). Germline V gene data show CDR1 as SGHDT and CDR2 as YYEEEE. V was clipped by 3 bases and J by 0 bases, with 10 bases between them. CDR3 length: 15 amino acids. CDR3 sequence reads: CASSWGTGSGNTIYF. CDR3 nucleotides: TGTGCCAGCAGCTGGGGGACCGGCTCTGGAAACACCATATATTTT.

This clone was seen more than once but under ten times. Here the CDR3 reads CASSLARSYNQPQHF. CDR3 DNA: TGTGCCAGCAGCTTAGCCCGGAGCTACAATCAGCCCCAGCATTTT. This chain connects TRBV7-2 to TRBJ1-5; D remains ambiguous. The germline V gene has CDR1 SGHTA and CDR2 FQGNSA. V lost 0 bases and J 3 bases, leaving 9 bases between the germline ends. This CDR3 region has 15 residues.

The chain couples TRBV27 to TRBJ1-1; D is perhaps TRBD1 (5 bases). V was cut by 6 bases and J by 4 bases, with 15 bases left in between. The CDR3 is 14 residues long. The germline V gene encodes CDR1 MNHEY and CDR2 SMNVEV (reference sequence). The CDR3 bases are TGTGCCAGCAGCTTGCTATCAGGGCCCACTGAAGCTTTCTTT. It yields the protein CASSLLSGPTEAFF.

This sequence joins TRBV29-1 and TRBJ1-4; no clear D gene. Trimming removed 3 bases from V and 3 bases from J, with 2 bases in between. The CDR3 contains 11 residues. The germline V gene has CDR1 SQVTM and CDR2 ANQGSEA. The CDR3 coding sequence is TGCAGCGTTGAGGCTAATGAAAAACTGTTTTTT. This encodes CSVEANEKLFF.